Below are 2 T cell receptor beta chains sequenced from a single sample in a study of chronic HIV infection and antiretroviral therapy. TCRdb re-called the 5' RACE reads through MiXCR, storing one row per CDR3 protein. The sample carries tens of thousands of distinct CDR3 sequences, roughly 9.1% recorded once. Sample: peripheral blood. These receptors came from an adult who had HIV and had not received antiretroviral therapy, or was an uninfected healthy control (not recorded which).

This clonotype is termed medium-sized. The genes are TRBV11-2 and TRBJ2-3; tentatively, D is TRBD2 (6 bases). CDR3 length: 16 amino acids. Germline CDR1 reads SGHAT; CDR2 reads FQNNGV. Trimming shortened V by 3 bases and J by 2 bases, and 15 bases separated the two germline ends. CDR3 sequence reads: CASSLTGTSSTDTQYF. The DNA for the CDR3 is TGTGCCAGCAGCTTGACCGGGACTTCCTCCACAGATACGCAGTATTTT.

This chain joins TRBV6-5 and TRBJ1-1, with a weak D call TRBD1 (5 bases). This CDR3 contains 15 residues. V dropped 2 bases and J dropped 5 bases, with 15 bases sitting between them. Germline lookup yields CDR1 MNHEY and CDR2 SVGAGI. CDR3 nucleotide sequence: TGTGCCAGCAGTTACACGGCCAGGGAGGGGACTGAAGCTTTCTTT. It codes for CASSYTAREGTEAFF.